This T cell receptor beta chain originates from a study of Graves' ophthalmopathy and Graves' hyperthyroidism. This clonotype was recorded at least ten times. Amplification of the TCR beta CDR3 regions used RNA transcripts (as template). An initial RT-PCR round employing HTBI primers preceded a second-round multiplex PCR. A single record per CDR3 protein comes from TCRdb applying MiXCR to the multiplex PCR reads. The sample includes about 550,000 distinct CDR3 sequences, under 45% seen only once; the top ten take 4% to 5%. The receptor was isolated from an adult man with Graves' hyperthyroidism. Input material: peripheral blood or thyroid tissue (not recorded which).

CDR3 loop: CASSLSPGNQPQHF. The CDR3 bases are TGTGCCAGCAGCTTATCTCCGGGTAATCAGCCCCAGCATTTT. The chain carries TRBV7-6 and TRBJ1-5, with no clear D. V was shortened by 2 bases and J by 4 bases, with 9 bases between the two germline ends. This CDR3 has 14 residues. Germline values: CDR1 SGHVS, CDR2 FNYEAQ.